This T cell receptor (beta chain) was documented in a study of cytomegalovirus exposure and HLA in healthy donors. The CDR3 length is 18 residues. J lost 5 bases, V lost 6 bases, and 19 bases had no gene match. Germline values: CDR1 MDHEN, CDR2 SYDVKM. With regard to this clone: Its antigen is undetermined.

Findings and limits, study-wide: Some TCR beta chains (over 150 of them) were listed as cytomegalovirus-associated.

PCR employed 60 Vbeta and 13 Jbeta primers. Repertoires were generated with immunoSEQ multiplex PCR, while TCRdb's copy carries only in-frame clones and drops some. The sample consists of around 180,000 clones, roughly 80% of them appearing once. The J gene is TRBJ2-1, the V gene TRBV28, with 7 bases lining up with TRBD1. Sample: PBMCs. The source of this sequence is a man aged 18 to 29 in good health and CMV-seronegative. This chain's CDR3 is CASSSGTAGTGWDNEQFF. The CDR3 nucleotides read TGTGCCAGCAGCTCCGGGACAGCCGGGACCGGTTGGGACAATGAGCAGTTCTTC.